Sequencing of this T cell receptor beta chain was carried out in a study of radiotherapy plus CTLA-4 blockade in lung cancer. In the study overall: Objective responses were recorded in 15% to 20% of patients, with disease control recorded in approximately 32%. Study-level results: Following radiotherapy plus ipilimumab, tumor-derived TCR clones expanded in the blood. Dynamics of early blood T cell clones, together with interferon-beta, were reportedly the best predictors of response.

People whose metastatic non-small-cell lung cancer was chemo-refractory got focal radiation along with CTLA-4 blockade by ipilimumab. In germline, CDR1 is SGHVS, CDR2 FNYEAQ. Trimming pared 5 bases from V and 5 bases from J, leaving 12 bases between. CDR3 size: 13 residues. About this clone itself: The antigen is unknown.

The assay was immunoSEQ multiplex PCR, and TCRdb's table has in-frame clones only and misses some. The data show approximately 81,000 clones, about 78% seen once. The receptor was isolated from a human donor with non-small cell lung cancer who had a partial response to radiotherapy plus ipilimumab. Some clones in this sample may be carry-over from other donors' samples. The material was peripheral blood, obtained from a patient treated with radiotherapy plus ipilimumab. V and J are TRBV7-6 and TRBJ1-1; possibly TRBD1 for D (6 bases). The CDR3 loop is CASSEQGNTEAFF. In DNA form, the CDR3 reads TGTGCCAGCAGCGAACAGGGAAATACTGAAGCTTTCTTT.